A single TCR beta chain is shown here with its context. V dropped 0 bases and J dropped 5 bases, with 14 bases sitting between them. CDR3 size: 15 residues. Germline CDR1 and CDR2: SGHRS and YFSETQ. The data were obtained in a study of cytomegalovirus exposure and HLA in healthy donors. Use of 60 Vbeta and 13 Jbeta primers characterized the PCR. Sequencing was performed with immunoSEQ multiplex PCR; in TCRdb, only in-frame clones are kept and a portion is missing. The sample consists of 160,000 or so clones, 65% to 85% of them appearing once. The sample comprised PBMCs. The source of this sequence is a woman aged 18-29 years in good health and CMV-seronegative. V gene TRBV5-1 combines with J gene TRBJ2-5; tentative D call: TRBD2 (6 bases). Written as DNA, the CDR3 is TGCGCCAGCAGCTTGGCGGGACTTCCTGGGGAGACCCAGTACTTC. It codes for CASSLAGLPGETQYF.